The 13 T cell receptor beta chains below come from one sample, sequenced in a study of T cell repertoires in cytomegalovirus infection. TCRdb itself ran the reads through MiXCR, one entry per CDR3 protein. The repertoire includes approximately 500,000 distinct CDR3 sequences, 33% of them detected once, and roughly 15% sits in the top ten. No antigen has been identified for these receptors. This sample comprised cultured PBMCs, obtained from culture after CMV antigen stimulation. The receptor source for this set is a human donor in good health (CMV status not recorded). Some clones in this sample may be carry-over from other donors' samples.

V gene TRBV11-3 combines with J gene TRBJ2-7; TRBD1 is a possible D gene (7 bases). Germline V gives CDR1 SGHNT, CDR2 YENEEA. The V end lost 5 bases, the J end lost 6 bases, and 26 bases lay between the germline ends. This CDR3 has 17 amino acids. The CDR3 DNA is TGTGCCAGCAGCCCATTAGTCCCGGAGGAGGGGGCGACCGAGCAGTACGTC. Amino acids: CASSPLVPEEGATEQYV.

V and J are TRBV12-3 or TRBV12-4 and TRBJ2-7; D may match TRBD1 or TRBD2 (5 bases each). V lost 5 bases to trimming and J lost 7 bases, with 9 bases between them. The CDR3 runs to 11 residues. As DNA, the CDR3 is TGTGCCAGCAGTGACTGGGGGGAGCAGTACTTC. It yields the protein CASSDWGEQYF.

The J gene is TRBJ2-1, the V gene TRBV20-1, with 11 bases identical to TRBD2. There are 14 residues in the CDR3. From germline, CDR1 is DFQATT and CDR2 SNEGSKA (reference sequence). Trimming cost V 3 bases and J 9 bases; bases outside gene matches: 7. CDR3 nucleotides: TGCAGTGCTAGCGGTCTAGCGGGAGGAGGTGAGCAGTTCTTC. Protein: CSASGLAGGGEQFF.

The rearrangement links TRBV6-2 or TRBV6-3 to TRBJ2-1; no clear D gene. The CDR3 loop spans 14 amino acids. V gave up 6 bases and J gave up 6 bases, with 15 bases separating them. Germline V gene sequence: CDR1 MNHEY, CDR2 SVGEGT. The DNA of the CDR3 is TGTGCCAGCAGAGACCGACTCAGTTTCAATGAGCAGTTCTTC. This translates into CASRDRLSFNEQFF.

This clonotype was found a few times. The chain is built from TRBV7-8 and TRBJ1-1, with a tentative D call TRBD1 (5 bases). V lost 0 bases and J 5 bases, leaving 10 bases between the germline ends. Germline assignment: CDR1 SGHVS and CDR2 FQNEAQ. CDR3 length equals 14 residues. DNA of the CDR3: TGTGCCAGCAGCTTAGCAGGGGCAGGGACTGAAGCTTTCTTT. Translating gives CASSLAGAGTEAFF.

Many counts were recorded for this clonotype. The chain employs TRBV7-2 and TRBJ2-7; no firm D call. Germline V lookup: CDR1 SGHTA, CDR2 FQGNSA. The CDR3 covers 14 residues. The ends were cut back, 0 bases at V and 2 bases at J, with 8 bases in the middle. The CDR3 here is CASSLAPTPYEQYF. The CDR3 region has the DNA TGTGCCAGCAGCTTAGCCCCCACCCCCTACGAGCAGTACTTC.

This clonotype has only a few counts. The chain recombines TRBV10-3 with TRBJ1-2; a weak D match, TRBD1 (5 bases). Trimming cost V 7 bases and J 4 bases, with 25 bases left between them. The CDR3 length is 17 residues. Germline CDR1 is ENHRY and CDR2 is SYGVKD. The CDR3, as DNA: TGTGCCATCAATGCCGGGGCCAGGGAAAGTAGGCTCTATGGCTACACCTTC. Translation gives CAINAGARESRLYGYTF.

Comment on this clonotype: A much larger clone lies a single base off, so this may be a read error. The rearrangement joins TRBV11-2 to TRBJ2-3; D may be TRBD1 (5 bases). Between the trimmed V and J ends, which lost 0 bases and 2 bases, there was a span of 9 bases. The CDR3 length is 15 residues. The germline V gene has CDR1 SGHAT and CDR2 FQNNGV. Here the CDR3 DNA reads TGTGCCAGCAGCTTAGAGGGCAGGGACACAGATACGCAGTATTTT. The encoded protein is CASSLEGRDTDTQYF.

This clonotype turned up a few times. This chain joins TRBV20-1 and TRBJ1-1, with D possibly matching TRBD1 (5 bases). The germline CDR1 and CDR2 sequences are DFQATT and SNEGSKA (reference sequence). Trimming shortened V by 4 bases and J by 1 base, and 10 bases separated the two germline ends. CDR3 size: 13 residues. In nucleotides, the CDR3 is TGCAGTGCTACCCAGGGTGGGAACACTGAAGCTTTCTTT. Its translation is CSATQGGNTEAFF.

CDR3 nucleotides: TGCAGTGCTAGAGGTCGAGGTTACGAGCAGTACTTC. Protein: CSARGRGYEQYF. The chain couples TRBV20-1 to TRBJ2-7; D gene uncertain. CDR1 and CDR2 (germline): DFQATT, SNEGSKA (reference sequence). The CDR3 runs to 12 residues. Trimming removed 1 base at V and 4 bases at J, with 8 bases between.

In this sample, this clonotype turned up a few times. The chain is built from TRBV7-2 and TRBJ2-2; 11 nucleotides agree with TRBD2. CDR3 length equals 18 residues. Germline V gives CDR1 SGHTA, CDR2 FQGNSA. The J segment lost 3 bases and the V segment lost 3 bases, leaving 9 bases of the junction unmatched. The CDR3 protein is CASSFPRLAGGYTGELFF. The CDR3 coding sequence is TGTGCCAGCAGCTTCCCCCGGCTAGCGGGAGGATACACCGGGGAGCTGTTTTTT.

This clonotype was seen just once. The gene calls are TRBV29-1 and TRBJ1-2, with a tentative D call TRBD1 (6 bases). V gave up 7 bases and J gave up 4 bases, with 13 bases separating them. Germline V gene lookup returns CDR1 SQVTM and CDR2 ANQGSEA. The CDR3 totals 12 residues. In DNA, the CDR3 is TGCAGCGGCGGGACACTCGCCTATGGCTACACCTTC. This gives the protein CSGGTLAYGYTF. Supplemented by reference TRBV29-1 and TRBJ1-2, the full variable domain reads SAVISQKPSRDICQRGTSLTIQCQVDSQVTMMFWYRQQPGQSLTLIATANQGSEATYESGFVIDKFPISRPNLTFSTLTVSNMSPEDSSIYLCSGGTLAYGYTFGSGTRLTVV.

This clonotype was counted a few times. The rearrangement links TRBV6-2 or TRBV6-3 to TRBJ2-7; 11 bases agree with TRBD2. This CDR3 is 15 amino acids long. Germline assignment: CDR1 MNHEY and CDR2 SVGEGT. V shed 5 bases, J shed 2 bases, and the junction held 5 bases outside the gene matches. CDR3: CASSPGTSGPYEQYV. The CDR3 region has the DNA TGTGCCAGCAGTCCCGGGACTAGCGGACCCTACGAGCAGTACGTC.